This paragraph covers one T cell receptor (beta chain) sequence. Its antigen is unidentified. Produced via immunoSEQ multiplex PCR; TCRdb's table is partial and in-frame only. This table has 4,500 to 7,000 clones, about 94% appearing once. The record originates from a study of T cells after posttransplantation cyclophosphamide. J gave up 6 bases and V 5 bases, and 8 bases lay outside the gene matches. CDR1 LNHDA and CDR2 SQIVND come from the germline V gene (reference sequence). The CDR3 extends over 16 amino acids. Overall study findings and caveats: Later post-transplant blood repertoires were often dominated by donor CD8+ memory clones. Recipient CMV seropositivity and CMV reactivation strongly tracked TRB clonality.

The sample consisted of CD4+ T cells sorted from bone marrow. This sequence joins TRBV19 and TRBJ2-1; 12 bases line up with TRBD2. This clonotype was sampled from a woman aged 55 to 70 in good health, CMV-negative, and a related stem cell transplant donor. The CDR3 region has the DNA TGTGCCAGTAGTTCCCGGACTAGCGGGATTCTCAATGAGCAGTTCTTC. It yields the protein CASSSRTSGILNEQFF.